The entry below gives a single TCR beta chain sequence along with its context. TCRdb's table, derived via immunoSEQ multiplex PCR, lists solely in-frame clones and lacks some. The repertoire holds around 20,000 clones, with around 82% as singletons. This sample is part of a study of CD4+ T cells in melanoma. The CDR3 runs 14 residues. V was pared by 1 base and J by 3 bases, with 5 bases of the junction left unmatched. CDR1 and CDR2 from the germline V gene are GTSNPN and SVGIG (reference sequence). The receptor's source is a human donor with melanoma. Material for sequencing was cells from a culture (not recorded whether cultured in vitro). V usage is TRBV30 and J usage is TRBJ1-1; TRBD1 matches 7 bases. The CDR3 here is CAWSARGGYTEAFF. The CDR3 DNA reads as TGTGCCTGGAGTGCCAGGGGGGGGTACACTGAAGCTTTCTTT.